Included here is one T cell receptor (beta chain) sequence, with context. Its antigen is still unknown. The sample comes from a study of T-cell memory formation after mild COVID-19. General observations from the study: The CD4+ clones that contracted clustered mainly within CM and EM, and the CD8+ clones concentrated in EMRA. Clones that got smaller from day 15 to 85 had even CD4/CD8, while clones growing later tipped toward CD4+. Some clones that responded were present in memory (sampled pre-infection), which suggests cross-reactive memory joined.

Constant-segment primers were used for 5'RACE, and the resulting TCR alpha and TCR beta cDNA libraries carried sample barcodes and UMIs. TCRdb ran MiXCR on the 5' RACE reads and lists one entry per CDR3 protein. The repertoire includes 160,000 or so distinct CDR3 sequences, roughly 28% of them detected once, and 12% sits in the top ten. The germline gives CDR1 LGHNA, CDR2 YSLEER. This CDR3 has 14 amino acids. V was pared by 2 bases and J by 2 bases, with 9 bases between. This chain connects TRBV4-3 to TRBJ1-2, with D possibly matching TRBD1 (6 bases). The clonotype comes from an adult woman who had mild COVID-19 (a few samples of this study predate the infection). Cell type and time point are not known. The sample was PBMCs or a T cell subset sorted from them (not recorded which). The CDR3 loop is CASSQYRANYGYTF. In DNA form, the CDR3 reads TGCGCCAGCAGCCAATACAGGGCGAACTATGGCTACACCTTC.